These T cell receptor beta chains were read from a single sample in a study of T cells in Graves' hyperthyroidism and ophthalmopathy. TCRdb re-called the multiplex PCR reads through MiXCR, storing one row per CDR3 protein. The sample includes about 400,000 distinct CDR3 sequences, about 15% of them seen just once. Sequencing used blood. These receptors were collected from a man between 18 and 29 years old with Graves' ophthalmopathy. CDR3s include the opening cysteine and the closing phenylalanine or tryptophan. The order of the fields is CDR3 protein, CDR3 DNA, D gene, clone size, V gene, J gene. D genes are given only for firm matches. A clone size is listed for some rows: how often the clone was seen (once, few, many), or a class if it is expanded.

cdr3_aa: CASSRDRGAGSGELFF
cdr3_nt: TGCGCCAGCAGCCGGGACAGGGGTGCCGGATCCGGGGAGCTGTTTTTT
d_call: TRBD1
clone_size: -
v_call: TRBV5-1
j_call: TRBJ2-2

cdr3_aa: CSVRLAGYGDTQYF
cdr3_nt: TGCAGTGTAAGACTAGCGGGATATGGAGATACGCAGTATTTT
d_call: TRBD2
clone_size: -
v_call: TRBV20-1
j_call: TRBJ2-3

cdr3_aa: CASSQGPGLAGAGLYEQYF
cdr3_nt: TGCGCCAGCAGCCAAGGCCCTGGACTAGCGGGAGCGGGGCTCTACGAGCAGTACTTC
d_call: TRBD2
clone_size: -
v_call: TRBV4-1
j_call: TRBJ2-7

cdr3_aa: CAWSLTGIVNTEAFF
cdr3_nt: TGTGCCTGGAGTCTTACAGGGATCGTAAACACTGAAGCTTTCTTT
d_call: -
clone_size: many
v_call: TRBV30
j_call: TRBJ1-1

cdr3_aa: CASSSYIGTSGQETQYF
cdr3_nt: TGCGCCAGCAGCTCCTACATCGGGACTAGCGGCCAAGAGACCCAGTACTTC
d_call: TRBD2
clone_size: -
v_call: TRBV5-1
j_call: TRBJ2-5

cdr3_aa: CATRWPSPTYEQYF
cdr3_nt: TGTGCCACCAGATGGCCTTCTCCGACCTACGAGCAGTACTTC
d_call: -
clone_size: -
v_call: TRBV24-1
j_call: TRBJ2-7

cdr3_aa: CASSYYPGGSTEAFF
cdr3_nt: TGTGCCAGCAGTTACTATCCAGGGGGTAGCACTGAAGCTTTCTTT
d_call: TRBD1
clone_size: many
v_call: TRBV6-6
j_call: TRBJ1-1

cdr3_aa: CASSFTDTEAFF
cdr3_nt: TGCGCCAGCAGCTTCACGGACACTGAAGCTTTCTTT
d_call: -
clone_size: many
v_call: TRBV5-1
j_call: TRBJ1-1

cdr3_aa: CASTVRGTGPTGELFF
cdr3_nt: TGTGCCAGCACCGTTAGAGGGACAGGACCCACCGGGGAGCTGTTTTTT
d_call: TRBD1
clone_size: -
v_call: TRBV27
j_call: TRBJ2-2

cdr3_aa: CAWEQGGEQYF
cdr3_nt: TGTGCCTGGGAACAGGGAGGTGAGCAGTACTTC
d_call: -
clone_size: few
v_call: TRBV30
j_call: TRBJ2-7

cdr3_aa: CASSFDVHEQFF
cdr3_nt: TGTGCCAGCAGTTTCGACGTGCATGAGCAGTTCTTC
d_call: -
clone_size: many
v_call: TRBV12-3/TRBV12-4
j_call: TRBJ2-1

cdr3_aa: CSVESDSSYEQYF
cdr3_nt: TGCAGCGTTGAATCGGACAGCTCCTACGAGCAGTACTTC
d_call: -
clone_size: many
v_call: TRBV29-1
j_call: TRBJ2-7

cdr3_aa: CAIRKNSDSGNTIYF
cdr3_nt: TGTGCCATCAGAAAAAACAGTGACTCTGGAAACACCATATATTTT
d_call: -
clone_size: few
v_call: TRBV6-1
j_call: TRBJ1-3

cdr3_aa: CASRLGTANYGYTF
cdr3_nt: TGTGCCAGCAGGCTCGGCACAGCTAACTATGGCTACACCTTC
d_call: -
clone_size: many
v_call: TRBV6-1
j_call: TRBJ1-2

cdr3_aa: CATSRDGRVNQPQHF
cdr3_nt: TGTGCCACCAGCAGAGATGGGAGGGTAAATCAGCCCCAGCATTTT
d_call: -
clone_size: many
v_call: TRBV15
j_call: TRBJ1-5

cdr3_aa: CASSYSGSGGDTDTQYF
cdr3_nt: TGTGCCAGCAGTTACTCGGGTAGCGGAGGGGACACAGATACGCAGTATTTT
d_call: -
clone_size: many
v_call: TRBV6-6
j_call: TRBJ2-3

cdr3_aa: CASSQGPSQVKTYEQYF
cdr3_nt: TGTGCCAGCAGCCAAGGTCCGAGTCAGGTAAAAACCTACGAGCAGTACTTC
d_call: -
clone_size: many
v_call: TRBV3-1
j_call: TRBJ2-7

cdr3_aa: CASSQDRVGNQPQHF
cdr3_nt: TGTGCCAGCAGTCAGGACAGGGTGGGCAATCAGCCCCAGCATTTT
d_call: TRBD1
clone_size: -
v_call: TRBV2
j_call: TRBJ1-5

cdr3_aa: CASSSGRADSEQFF
cdr3_nt: TGCGCCAGCAGCAGCGGGAGGGCAGATAGTGAGCAGTTCTTC
d_call: TRBD2
clone_size: few
v_call: TRBV5-1
j_call: TRBJ2-1

cdr3_aa: CASRQGVYYEQYF
cdr3_nt: TGTGCCAGCCGGCAGGGGGTATACTACGAGCAGTACTTC
d_call: TRBD1
clone_size: -
v_call: TRBV27
j_call: TRBJ2-7

cdr3_aa: CASSEQGGLGEQYF
cdr3_nt: TGTGCCAGCAGTGAACAGGGGGGCCTAGGGGAGCAGTACTTC
d_call: -
clone_size: few
v_call: TRBV6-1
j_call: TRBJ2-7

cdr3_aa: CASSFDYYEQYF
cdr3_nt: TGTGCCAGCAGCTTCGACTACTACGAGCAGTACTTC
d_call: -
clone_size: many
v_call: TRBV7-9
j_call: TRBJ2-7

cdr3_aa: CSGGGPGGKLFF
cdr3_nt: TGCAGCGGCGGCGGTCCGGGCGGAAAACTGTTTTTT
d_call: -
clone_size: many
v_call: TRBV29-1
j_call: TRBJ1-4

cdr3_aa: CASSYGTWTSGRQAETQYF
cdr3_nt: TGTGCCAGCAGTTACGGAACCTGGACTAGCGGGAGACAGGCAGAGACCCAGTACTTC
d_call: TRBD2
clone_size: many
v_call: TRBV6-2/TRBV6-3
j_call: TRBJ2-5

cdr3_aa: CASSPGQGEEKLFF
cdr3_nt: TGTGCCAGCAGCCCAGGACAGGGGGAGGAAAAACTGTTTTTT
d_call: TRBD1
clone_size: -
v_call: TRBV7-2
j_call: TRBJ1-4

cdr3_aa: CASSQDDRGWDEQYF
cdr3_nt: TGCGCCAGCAGCCAAGATGACAGGGGGTGGGACGAGCAGTACTTC
d_call: TRBD1
clone_size: -
v_call: TRBV4-1
j_call: TRBJ2-7

cdr3_aa: CASSPSSPYNEQFF
cdr3_nt: TGTGCCAGCAGCCCCTCCAGTCCCTACAATGAGCAGTTCTTC
d_call: -
clone_size: many
v_call: TRBV12-3/TRBV12-4
j_call: TRBJ2-1

cdr3_aa: CASSLALVDLGEQYF
cdr3_nt: TGTGCCAGCAGCTTGGCCTTGGTAGACCTAGGGGAGCAGTACTTC
d_call: -
clone_size: few
v_call: TRBV5-6
j_call: TRBJ2-7